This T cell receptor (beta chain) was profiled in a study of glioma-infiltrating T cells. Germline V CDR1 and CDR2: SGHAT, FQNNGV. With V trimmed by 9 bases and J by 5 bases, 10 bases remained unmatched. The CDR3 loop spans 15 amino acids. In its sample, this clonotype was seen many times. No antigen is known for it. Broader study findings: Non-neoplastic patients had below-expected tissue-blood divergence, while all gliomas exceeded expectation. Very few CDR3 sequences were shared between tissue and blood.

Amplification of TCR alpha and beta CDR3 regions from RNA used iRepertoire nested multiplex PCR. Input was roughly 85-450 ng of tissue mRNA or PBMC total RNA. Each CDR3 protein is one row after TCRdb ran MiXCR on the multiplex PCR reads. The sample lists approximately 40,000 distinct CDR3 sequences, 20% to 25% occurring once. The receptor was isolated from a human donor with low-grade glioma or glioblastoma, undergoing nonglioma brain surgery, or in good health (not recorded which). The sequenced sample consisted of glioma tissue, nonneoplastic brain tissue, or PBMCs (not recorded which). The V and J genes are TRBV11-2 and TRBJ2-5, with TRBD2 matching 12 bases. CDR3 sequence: CASSGASGGAETQYF. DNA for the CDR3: TGTGCCAGTTCAGGGGCTAGCGGGGGGGCCGAGACCCAGTACTTC.